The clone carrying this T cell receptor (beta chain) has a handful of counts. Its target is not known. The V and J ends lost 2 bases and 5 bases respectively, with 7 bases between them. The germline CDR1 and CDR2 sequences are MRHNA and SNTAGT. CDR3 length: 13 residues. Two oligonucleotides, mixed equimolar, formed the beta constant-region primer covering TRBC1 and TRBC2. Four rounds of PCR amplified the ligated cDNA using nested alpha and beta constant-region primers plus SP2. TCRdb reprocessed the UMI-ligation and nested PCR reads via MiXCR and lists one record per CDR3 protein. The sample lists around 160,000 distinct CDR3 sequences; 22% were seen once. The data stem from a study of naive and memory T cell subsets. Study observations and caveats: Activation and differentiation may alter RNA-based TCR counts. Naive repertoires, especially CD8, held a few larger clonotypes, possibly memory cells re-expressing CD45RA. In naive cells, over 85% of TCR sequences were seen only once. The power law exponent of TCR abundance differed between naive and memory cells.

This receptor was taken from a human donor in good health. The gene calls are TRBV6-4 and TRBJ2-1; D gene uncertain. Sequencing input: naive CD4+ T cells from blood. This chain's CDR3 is CASSDPPNNEQFF. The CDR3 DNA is TGTGCCAGCAGTGACCCCCCCAACAATGAGCAGTTCTTC.